These 30 T cell receptor beta chains originate from one sample sequenced in a study of T cell changes during pregnancy in multiple sclerosis. Repertoires were generated with immunoSEQ multiplex PCR, while TCRdb's copy carries only in-frame clones and drops some. The sample has about 50,000 clones; around nine tenths are singletons. The sequences come from CD4+ T cells from peripheral blood mononuclear cells, collected before pregnancy. The source of these receptors is a female donor with multiple sclerosis, enrolled in a pregnancy study.

This chain links TRBV6-1 with TRBJ1-2, with D tentatively TRBD1 (5 bases). CDR3 size: 13 residues. Germline-derived CDR1 and CDR2 are MNHNS and SASEGT. Trimming cost V 6 bases and J 7 bases, with 15 bases left between them. The CDR3 DNA sequence: TGTGCCAGCAGCGAGCGAGCGCAGGGTGGCTACACCTTC. Amino acid sequence: CASSERAQGGYTF.

V usage is TRBV9 and J usage is TRBJ2-7; 9 bases are shared with TRBD1. CDR1 SGDLS and CDR2 YYNGEE come from the germline V gene. The CDR3 has 14 residues. The junction had 4 bases not matched to a gene; V was cut back by 3 bases and J by 3 bases. The CDR3 nucleotides are TGTGCCAGCAGCGCCCGGGACAGGGTCTACGAGCAGTACTTC. This encodes CASSARDRVYEQYF.

V is TRBV4-3 and J is TRBJ1-2, with D maybe TRBD1 (6 bases). Germline CDR1 is LGHNA and CDR2 is YSLEER. The CDR3 contains 14 residues. V gave up 8 bases and J gave up 3 bases, with 16 bases separating them. The CDR3: CASRSGGGDYGYTF. The DNA for the CDR3 is TGCGCCAGCCGGTCGGGGGGGGGCGACTATGGCTACACCTTC.

The chain combines TRBV28 with TRBJ2-1, with 9 bases lining up with TRBD1. CDR3 length: 15 amino acids. V gave up 9 bases and J gave up 1 base; unmatched junction bases: 7. In germline, CDR1 is MDHEN, CDR2 SYDVKM. The CDR3 bases are TGTGCCAGTACAAAACAGGGGGCATCCTACAATGAGCAGTTCTTC. Amino acid sequence: CASTKQGASYNEQFF.

The rearrangement joins TRBV6-1 to TRBJ2-3; a possible D gene is TRBD1 (5 bases). Germline lookup yields CDR1 MNHNS and CDR2 SASEGT. Trimming cost V 4 bases and J 2 bases, with 16 bases left between them. The CDR3 has 16 amino acids. CDR3 sequence reads: CASSVDGHRNTDTQYF. The CDR3 DNA reads TGTGCCAGCAGTGTTGACGGGCACAGGAACACAGATACGCAGTATTTT.

V and J are TRBV5-4 and TRBJ1-3, with TRBD1 identical over 7 bases. V lost 4 bases and J lost 2; bases outside the gene matches: 3. From germline, CDR1 is SGHNT and CDR2 YYREEE (reference sequence). CDR3 length equals 14 residues. Written as DNA, the CDR3 is TGTGCCAGCAGCGGAGACAGGGCTGGAAACACCATATATTTT. This encodes CASSGDRAGNTIYF.

This chain joins TRBV5-8 and TRBJ2-1; weak D call: TRBD1 (5 bases). This CDR3 contains 15 residues. The V end lost 1 base, the J end lost 4 bases, and 12 bases lay between the germline ends. The germline V gene has CDR1 SGHTS and CDR2 YDEGEE. This chain's CDR3 is CASSLNQGKYNEQFF. CDR3 nucleotide sequence: TGTGCCAGCAGCTTGAATCAGGGTAAATACAATGAGCAGTTCTTC.

The chain has TRBV5-8 and TRBJ1-5; D is possibly TRBD1 (6 bases). CDR1 and CDR2 (germline): SGHTS, YDEGEE. The CDR3 extends over 16 amino acids. Trimming pared 4 bases from V and 0 bases from J, leaving 14 bases between. The CDR3 sequence is CASSTGTRNSNQPQHF. The CDR3 region has the DNA TGTGCCAGCAGCACCGGGACACGGAATAGCAATCAGCCCCAGCATTTT. The full variable domain, with the rest looked up from reference TRBV5-8 and TRBJ1-5, is EAGVTQSPTHLIKTRGQQATLRCSPISGHTSVYWYQQALGLGLQFLLWYDEGEERNRGNFPPRFSGRQFPNYSSELNVNALELEDSALYLCASSTGTRNSNQPQHFGDGTRLSIL.

V usage is TRBV19 and J usage is TRBJ2-6; 7 bases are shared with TRBD2. After removal of 1 base from V and 1 base from J, the junction contained 4 bases not matched to a gene. The length of the CDR3 is 17 residues. Germline V gene lookup returns CDR1 LNHDA and CDR2 SQIVND (reference sequence). DNA for the CDR3: TGTGCCAGTAGTATAGGCGGGGGAGCGTCTGGGGCCAACGTCCTGACTTTC. It encodes CASSIGGGASGANVLTF.

This sequence joins TRBV28 and TRBJ1-2, with 12 bases matching TRBD1. The trim removed 1 base at V and 2 bases at J, leaving 5 bases unmatched. This CDR3 spans 17 amino acids. Germline V lookup: CDR1 MDHEN, CDR2 SYDVKM. CDR3 in amino acids: CASSLSGQGAANYGYTF. CDR3 DNA sequence: TGTGCCAGCAGTTTATCGGGACAGGGGGCCGCAAACTATGGCTACACCTTC.

V is TRBV4-1 and J is TRBJ1-2; 9 bases fit TRBD1. The germline CDR1 and CDR2 sequences are MGHRA and YSYEKL. The V and J ends lost 4 bases and 6 bases, in that order; junction bases with no gene match: 12. This CDR3 comprises 16 residues. The CDR3 region has the DNA TGCGCCAGCAGCCGGGAGGGACAGGGCGAAAGGCATGGCTACACCTTC. Translating gives CASSREGQGERHGYTF.

The V gene is TRBV5-1, the J gene TRBJ1-4; D possibly corresponds to TRBD1 (6 bases). The CDR3 spans 17 residues. Germline-derived CDR1 and CDR2 are SGHRS and YFSETQ. Trimming took off 0 bases at V and 0 bases at J, with 12 bases between the two ends. CDR3 amino acids: CASSLEQGLATNEKLFF. Written as DNA, the CDR3 is TGCGCCAGCAGCTTGGAACAGGGCCTTGCAACTAATGAAAAACTGTTTTTT.

The V gene is TRBV5-8, the J gene TRBJ2-1; 8 nucleotides match TRBD2. Trimming cost V 4 bases and J 4 bases; bases outside gene matches: 7. CDR3 size: 15 residues. Germline CDR1 reads SGHTS; CDR2 reads YDEGEE. The CDR3 bases are TGTGCCAGCAGCATGGGACTAGGAGGGTACAATGAGCAGTTCTTC. It yields the protein CASSMGLGGYNEQFF.

This chain links TRBV11-2 with TRBJ1-1, with unresolved D. Germline CDR1 reads SGHAT; CDR2 reads FQNNGV. V lost 2 bases and J 0 bases, leaving 7 bases between the germline ends. This CDR3 comprises 14 residues. The CDR3 nucleotides read TGTGCCAGCAGCTTAAAACAGCTGAACACTGAAGCTTTCTTT. Amino acids: CASSLKQLNTEAFF.

J is TRBJ1-4 and V is TRBV6-1; 9 nucleotides line up with TRBD1. Trimming took 11 bases from V and 6 from J; bases not matched to a gene: 10. CDR3 length: 14 residues. CDR1 is MNHNS, CDR2 SASEGT, per germline. Here the CDR3 DNA reads TGTGCCTCTGACCACAGGGGGCGGGATGAAAAACTGTTTTTT. Translating gives CASDHRGRDEKLFF.

The rearrangement links TRBV6-5 to TRBJ1-2; a weak D match, TRBD1 (5 bases). Germline CDR1 MNHEY, CDR2 SVGAGI. The V end was cut by 2 bases, the J end by 0 bases, with 7 bases between. CDR3 length equals 14 residues. The CDR3 region is CASSYGGTNYGYTF. CDR3 sequence (DNA): TGTGCCAGCAGTTACGGGGGGACTAACTATGGCTACACCTTC.

CDR3 loop: CASSILGQNYGYTF. Written as DNA, the CDR3 is TGTGCCAGTAGTATTCTGGGACAGAACTATGGCTACACCTTC. J is TRBJ1-2 and V is TRBV19, with TRBD1 matching over 7 bases. This CDR3 is built from 14 residues. Losses at the gene ends were 3 bases for V and 2 bases for J; bases not matched to a gene: 3. CDR1 and CDR2 from the germline V gene are LNHDA and SQIVND (reference sequence).

This sequence joins TRBV5-1 and TRBJ2-3; 10 nucleotides match TRBD1. The CDR3 spans 14 residues. V lost 4 bases and J lost 4; bases outside the gene matches: 3. The V gene's germline CDR1 is SGHRS and CDR2 YFSETQ. The CDR3 DNA is TGCGCCAGCAGCGTGACAGGGGGCTCAGATACGCAGTATTTT. The encoded protein is CASSVTGGSDTQYF. Combining the CDR3 with reference TRBV5-1 and TRBJ2-3 gives the whole variable domain KAGVTQTPRYLIKTRGQQVTLSCSPISGHRSVSWYQQTPGQGLQFLFEYFSETQRNKGNFPGRFSGRQFSNSRSEMNVSTLELGDSALYLCASSVTGGSDTQYFGPGTRLTVL.

The genes are TRBV27 and TRBJ1-2; D uncertain. V lost 5 bases, J lost 6 bases, and 16 bases lay in between. CDR3 size: 14 residues. Looked up from germline, CDR1 is MNHEY and CDR2 is SMNVEV (reference sequence). The CDR3 reads CASSPLLGLNGYTF. The CDR3, as DNA: TGTGCCAGCAGTCCCCTCCTCGGACTGAATGGCTACACCTTC.

The gene calls are TRBV30 and TRBJ2-3; D possibly corresponds to TRBD2 (5 bases). The V gene lost 5 bases and the J gene lost 1 base, with 7 bases spanning the gap. This CDR3 spans 12 amino acids. The germline CDR1 and CDR2 sequences are GTSNPN and SVGIG (reference sequence). The CDR3 reads CAWGAGTDTQYF. CDR3 bases: TGTGCCTGGGGAGCGGGCACAGATACGCAGTATTTT.

The CDR3 loop is CASSVDRAQPQHF. CDR3 coding DNA: TGTGCCAGCAGTGTTGACAGGGCTCAGCCCCAGCATTTT. The rearrangement uses TRBV6-1 and TRBJ1-5; 7 bases map to TRBD1. CDR1 is MNHNS and CDR2 is SASEGT in the germline V gene. With V trimmed by 4 bases and J by 6 bases, 3 bases remained unmatched. This CDR3 region has 13 residues.

V gene TRBV7-6 combines with J gene TRBJ1-5; D unclear. The germline V gene encodes CDR1 SGHVS and CDR2 FNYEAQ. V lost 3 bases, J lost 3 bases, and 9 bases lay in between. This CDR3 comprises 14 residues. CDR3 nucleotide sequence: TGTGCCAGCAGCTTCGAGGCAACCAATCAGCCCCAGCATTTT. Residues: CASSFEATNQPQHF.

V is TRBV13 and J is TRBJ2-1; TRBD1 matches at 8 bases. Germline assignment: CDR1 PRHDT and CDR2 FYEKMQ (reference sequence). CDR3 length: 14 amino acids. V lost 5 bases to trimming and J lost 7 bases; unmatched junction nucleotides: 7. The CDR3 sequence: CASSRRTGPNEQFF. In nucleotides, the CDR3 is TGTGCCAGCAGCCGAAGGACAGGGCCAAATGAGCAGTTCTTC.

V and J are TRBV6-1 and TRBJ2-5; TRBD1 matches 12 bases. This CDR3 is built from 18 residues. The germline V gene encodes CDR1 MNHNS and CDR2 SASEGT. J was trimmed by 2 bases and V by 4 bases; bases with no gene match: 11. The chain's CDR3 is CASSVDGTGGAQQETQYF. The CDR3 DNA sequence: TGTGCCAGCAGTGTAGATGGGACAGGGGGCGCACAGCAAGAGACCCAGTACTTC.

The J gene is TRBJ2-2, the V gene TRBV7-2, with 12 bases lining up with TRBD2. The CDR3 is 15 residues long. V was clipped by 6 bases and J by 7 bases; unmatched bases: 6. Germline V lookup: CDR1 SGHTA, CDR2 FQGNSA. CDR3: CASRAPGLAGGELFF. The CDR3 bases are TGTGCCAGCAGGGCTCCGGGACTAGCGGGCGGGGAGCTGTTTTTT.

This clone has just a few counts. The J gene is TRBJ2-7, the V gene TRBV28, with D possibly being TRBD2 (6 bases). V lost 6 bases, J lost 12 bases, and 18 bases lay in between. The CDR3 runs to 12 residues. Germline CDR1 is MDHEN and CDR2 is SYDVKM. As DNA, the CDR3 is TGTGCCAGCAGGGCCCGAGAAGCGGGTTGGTACTTC. Translation: CASRAREAGWYF.

The J gene is TRBJ1-2, the V gene TRBV30, with TRBD1 as a possible D gene (6 bases). The V end was cut by 2 bases, the J end by 3 bases, with 13 bases between. The germline V gene encodes CDR1 GTSNPN and CDR2 SVGIG (reference sequence). There are 14 residues in the CDR3. CDR3: CAWSTLGGHYGYTF. The CDR3 nucleotides are TGTGCCTGGAGTACCCTGGGGGGGCACTATGGCTACACCTTC.

This sequence joins TRBV5-6 and TRBJ2-1; 7 positions agree with TRBD1. V was clipped by 0 bases and J by 2 bases; unmatched bases: 5. The CDR3 sequence is 16 residues long. Per germline, CDR1 SGHDT and CDR2 YYEEEE. The CDR3 loop reads CASSLGSGTAYNEQFF. The DNA of the CDR3 is TGTGCCAGCAGCTTGGGGTCAGGGACAGCCTACAATGAGCAGTTCTTC.

This clone is a singleton in its sample. V and J are TRBV9 and TRBJ2-7; 9 bases align to TRBD2. The CDR3 is 16 residues long. Trimming cost V 4 bases and J 6 bases; bases outside gene matches: 14. CDR1 and CDR2 from the germline V gene are SGDLS and YYNGEE. The CDR3 DNA sequence: TGTGCCAGCAGCCCCACCGGAGCGGGAGGTTTTAGCGAGCAGTACTTC. Protein sequence: CASSPTGAGGFSEQYF.

This clone was counted once. As DNA, the CDR3 is TGTGCCAGCTCCTCAAAGGAGGGCTACGAGCAGTACTTC. Its protein is CASSSKEGYEQYF. The gene calls are TRBV18 and TRBJ2-7, with TRBD2 as a possible D gene (6 bases). CDR1 is KGHSH and CDR2 is LQKENI in the germline V gene. V was trimmed by 6 bases and J by 3 bases, leaving 12 bases between them. CDR3 length: 13 residues.